These 12 T cell receptor beta chains originate from one sample sequenced in a study of control samples from healthy donors and cancer patients. Produced via immunoSEQ multiplex PCR; TCRdb's table is partial and in-frame only. The sample consists of 90,000 to 100,000 clones, roughly 90% of them appearing once. Material for sequencing was blood. The receptors originated from a woman in her 70s in good health.

This chain joins TRBV5-1 and TRBJ2-1, with a tentative D call TRBD1 (5 bases). Germline loops: CDR1 SGHRS, CDR2 YFSETQ. The CDR3 is 14 residues long. V lost 5 bases, J lost 6 bases, and 15 bases lay in between. CDR3 residues: CASSLGQSTNEQFF. In DNA form, the CDR3 reads TGCGCCAGCAGTCTCGGACAATCCACCAATGAGCAGTTCTTC. Drawing the rest from reference TRBV5-1 and TRBJ2-1, the complete variable domain is KAGVTQTPRYLIKTRGQQVTLSCSPISGHRSVSWYQQTPGQGLQFLFEYFSETQRNKGNFPGRFSGRQFSNSRSEMNVSTLELGDSALYLCASSLGQSTNEQFFGPGTRLTVL.

The chain combines TRBV5-1 with TRBJ2-5; 8 bases are a match to TRBD2. Germline V gene sequence: CDR1 SGHRS, CDR2 YFSETQ. V lost 4 bases and J lost 5; bases outside the gene matches: 10. This CDR3 contains 15 residues. The CDR3 DNA sequence: TGCGCCAGCAGCCAATTACTGACGGGAGGGGAGACCCAGTACTTC. As protein: CASSQLLTGGETQYF.

The chain employs TRBV5-1 and TRBJ2-7; the D gene is possibly TRBD2 (6 bases). The CDR3 runs 14 residues. Between the trimmed V and J ends, which lost 6 bases and 2 bases, there was a span of 15 bases. Germline-derived CDR1 and CDR2 are SGHRS and YFSETQ. The CDR3 region has the DNA TGCGCCAGCACCCCGGGGGAGCTAACCTACGAGCAGTACTTC. This sequence encodes CASTPGELTYEQYF.

CDR3 amino acids: CASSERPGEAYTF. CDR3 sequence (DNA): TGTGCCAGCAGTGAAAGGCCAGGGGAAGCCTACACCTTC. The chain has TRBV2 and TRBJ1-2, with D maybe TRBD1 (6 bases). The CDR3 is made up of 13 amino acids. Germline V lookup: CDR1 SNHLY, CDR2 FYNNEI. V lost 2 bases to trimming and J lost 10 bases, with 14 bases between them.

This chain links TRBV30 with TRBJ2-3; D assignment may be TRBD1 or TRBD2 (5 bases each). This CDR3 is 14 amino acids long. Per the germline V gene, CDR1 is GTSNPN and CDR2 is SVGIG (reference sequence). Trimming shortened V by 5 bases and J by 1 base, and 13 bases separated the two germline ends. The chain's CDR3 is CAWFQRGGTDTQYF. The DNA for the CDR3 is TGTGCCTGGTTCCAGAGAGGGGGCACAGATACGCAGTATTTT.

This clone was counted a single time. The chain recombines TRBV3-1 (or the pseudogene TRBV3-2) with TRBJ2-1; D uncertain. Between the trimmed V and J ends, which lost 1 base and 6 bases, there was a span of 10 bases. CDR3 length equals 14 residues. CDR1 and CDR2 from the germline V gene are LGHDT and YNNKEL (reference sequence). CDR3 nucleotide sequence: TGTGCCAGCAGCCAAGGACGGCGACCCAATGAGCAGTTCTTC. Its translation: CASSQGRRPNEQFF.

V and J are TRBV29-1 and TRBJ1-2, with D tentatively TRBD1 (5 bases). CDR3 length equals 13 residues. Germline CDR1 SQVTM, CDR2 ANQGSEA. V lost 4 bases, J lost 4 bases, and 13 bases lay in between. CDR3 region: CSVAQTESYGYTF. In nucleotides, the CDR3 is TGCAGCGTTGCCCAGACAGAAAGCTATGGCTACACCTTC.

The J gene is TRBJ2-1, the V gene TRBV7-2, with 9 bases identical to TRBD1. The CDR3 contains 15 residues. Germline V CDR1 and CDR2: SGHTA, FQGNSA. Unmatched junction bases numbered 9, after V lost 4 bases and J lost 8 bases. This CDR3 is CASSSGQGTLDEQFF. CDR3 nucleotide sequence: TGTGCCAGCAGCTCAGGACAGGGGACTCTTGATGAGCAGTTCTTC.

The chain links TRBV15 to TRBJ2-1; D may match TRBD1 or TRBD2 (5 bases each). Trimming cost V 0 bases and J 7 bases, with 13 bases left between them. The CDR3 contains 15 residues. The germline CDR1 and CDR2 sequences are LNHNV and YYDKDF (reference sequence). DNA for the CDR3: TGTGCCACCAGCAGAGACCCCGGGGACGTGAATGAGCAGTTCTTC. It encodes CATSRDPGDVNEQFF.

V and J are TRBV5-1 and TRBJ2-5, with 11 bases aligning to TRBD2. CDR3 length: 15 residues. J gave up 8 bases and V 4 bases, and 10 bases lay outside the gene matches. The germline CDR1 and CDR2 sequences are SGHRS and YFSETQ. As DNA, the CDR3 is TGCGCCAGCAGCAGTGGGACTAGCGGATACGCAACCCAGTACTTC. This encodes CASSSGTSGYATQYF. The variable domain in full, with the rest retrieved from reference TRBV5-1 and TRBJ2-5, is KAGVTQTPRYLIKTRGQQVTLSCSPISGHRSVSWYQQTPGQGLQFLFEYFSETQRNKGNFPGRFSGRQFSNSRSEMNVSTLELGDSALYLCASSSGTSGYATQYFGPGTRLLVL.

The V call is TRBV10-2, the J call TRBJ2-1, with no clear D. Germline CDR1 is WSHSY and CDR2 is SAAADI. Deletions cut 3 bases from V and 0 bases from J, with 9 bases between. The CDR3 is made up of 15 amino acids. CDR3 DNA: TGCGCCAGCAGTGACCCGGCCCGCTCCTACAATGAGCAGTTCTTC. Residues: CASSDPARSYNEQFF.

V is TRBV6-5 and J is TRBJ1-1; 9 nucleotides line up with TRBD1. In germline, CDR1 is MNHEY, CDR2 SVGAGI. The ends lost 5 bases at V and 1 base at J; junction bases unmatched: 2. The CDR3 length is 14 residues. CDR3 loop: CASSMTGGNTEAFF. The CDR3 DNA reads TGTGCCAGCAGTATGACAGGGGGGAACACTGAAGCTTTCTTT.